This entry lists 10 T cell receptor beta chains sequenced from one sample in a study of human T cells and chemical hapten exposure. Specified time point: pre-sensitization, week 0. Stated treatment: therapeutic diphenylcyclopropenone sensitization with weekly scalp DPC. TCRdb re-analysed the RACE reads in MiXCR, keeping a single row per CDR3 protein. The sample contains 50,000 to 65,000 distinct CDR3 sequences, 5.5% to 7.5% of which appear only once. The starting material was whole blood, obtained in connection with sensitization to the hapten diphenylcyclopropenone (DPC). The receptors were gathered from a woman in her twenties or thirties with alopecia areata. Some clones in this sample may be carry-over from other donors' samples.

This chain connects TRBV18 to TRBJ1-2; D not resolved. The CDR3 totals 13 residues. Germline loops: CDR1 KGHSH, CDR2 LQKENI. The V and J ends lost 1 base and 8 bases respectively, with 11 bases between them. The CDR3 loop is CASSPQGDEGYTF. CDR3 nucleotide sequence: TGTGCCAGCTCACCACAGGGCGACGAAGGCTACACCTTC.

This clonotype was seen ten or more times. The chain uses TRBV5-6 and TRBJ2-7, with D unclear. V was cut by 3 bases and J by 3 bases, with 4 bases left in between. The germline gives CDR1 SGHDT, CDR2 YYEEEE. The CDR3 totals 11 residues. CDR3 in amino acids: CASSSNYEQYF. CDR3 nucleotide sequence: TGTGCCAGCAGCTCCAACTACGAGCAGTACTTC.

This clonotype was seen ten or more times. The chain couples TRBV24-1 to TRBJ1-2; 8 bases match TRBD1. Unmatched junction bases numbered 5, after V lost 3 bases and J lost 6 bases. Germline V lookup: CDR1 KGHDR, CDR2 SFDVKD. This CDR3 contains 14 residues. Here the CDR3 reads CATSDPQGEDGYTF. The CDR3 coding sequence is TGTGCCACCAGTGATCCACAGGGGGAAGATGGCTACACCTTC.

In its sample, this clonotype was seen many times. The V call is TRBV18, the J call TRBJ2-7; the match to TRBD1 covers 10 bases. The germline gives CDR1 KGHSH, CDR2 LQKENI. The CDR3 consists of 14 residues. Trimming cost V 3 bases and J 7 bases; bases outside gene matches: 6. CDR3 nucleotides: TGTGCCAGCTCACCCGGACAGGGGGGAGAGGAGCAGTACTTC. Its translation: CASSPGQGGEEQYF.

This clonotype was recorded many times. The V gene is TRBV5-1, the J gene TRBJ2-5, with no clear D. Germline lookup yields CDR1 SGHRS and CDR2 YFSETQ. The CDR3 totals 11 residues. Trimming removed 1 base at V and 4 bases at J, with 2 bases between. This chain's CDR3 is CASSLLETQYF. CDR3 sequence (DNA): TGCGCCAGCAGCTTGCTAGAGACCCAGTACTTC.

In this sample, this clonotype turned up many times. The chain joins TRBV12-3 or TRBV12-4 to TRBJ2-6; D gene ambiguous. Trimming took 5 bases from V and 1 from J, leaving 9 bases between them. The CDR3 is made up of 15 amino acids. The CDR3 sequence: CASSHQESGANVLTF. The CDR3 DNA reads as TGTGCCAGCAGTCATCAGGAATCTGGGGCCAACGTCCTGACTTTC.

The chain is built from TRBV7-2 and TRBJ1-6; D may be TRBD1 (5 bases). The germline gives CDR1 SGHTA, CDR2 FQGNSA. The CDR3 totals 15 residues. V gave up 0 bases and J gave up 8 bases, with 11 bases separating them. The CDR3 coding sequence is TGTGCCAGCAGCTTAGCTGCAGGGTCTGATTCACCCCTCCACTTT. This sequence encodes CASSLAAGSDSPLHF.

This clonotype was counted a few times. The chain uses TRBV20-1 and TRBJ2-7, with a possible D match to TRBD1 (5 bases). CDR3 length: 12 residues. V shed 4 bases and J shed 3 bases, with 10 bases lying between them. Germline-derived CDR1 and CDR2 are DFQATT and SNEGSKA (reference sequence). In DNA, the CDR3 is TGCAGTGCTACAGGACACTTCTACGAGCAGTACTTC. This translates into CSATGHFYEQYF.

This chain links TRBV6-1 with TRBJ1-6; a possible D gene is TRBD1 (6 bases). Between the trimmed V and J ends, which lost 7 bases and 10 bases, there was a span of 17 bases. CDR3 length: 14 amino acids. Germline V lookup: CDR1 MNHNS, CDR2 SASEGT. This chain's CDR3 is CASIKEGGNSPLHF. Here the CDR3 DNA reads TGTGCCAGCATCAAAGAGGGGGGGAACTCACCCCTCCACTTT.

This clonotype was picked up many times. The genes are TRBV6-6 and TRBJ2-3; no reliable D call. The V end was cut by 6 bases, the J end by 6 bases, with 13 bases between. CDR1 MNHNY and CDR2 SVGAGI come from the germline V gene (reference sequence). The CDR3 has 13 amino acids. Written as DNA, the CDR3 is TGTGCCAGCAGGAAGCCCGAGTGGGATACGCAGTATTTT. Protein product: CASRKPEWDTQYF.